This TCR beta chain was found in a study of blood T cell repertoires in COVID-19 (dated by TCRdb to 2020 to 2021). Concerning the study at large: The collaborator samples originated in the United States, Italy and Spain and spanned the acute and convalescent phases of COVID-19. A de-identified subject ID, COVID-19 status, age in years and sex were almost always included in the sample metadata. The prospective study material was composed of cDNA or gDNA derived from T cells, B-cell-depleted T cells, or PBMCs. Deeply sampled blood TCRbeta repertoires from subjects exposed to, actively infected with, or recovered from COVID-19 were included in the dataset. The samples were drawn from two sources: the first 160 participants of the ongoing ImmuneRACE study, and 1,200 or so subjects contributed by 6 global collaborators. Where available, HLA class I and class II types were obtained from metadata supplied by the sample provider rather than from assay-based typing. A freely available public database, intended as a resource for researchers studying the immune response to SARS-CoV-2, is where the repertoires were released.

Overall results and qualifications from the work: The amount of clinical and demographic metadata varied by source and participant and was provided uncurated.

With regard to this clone: There is no known antigen for this receptor. One base away there is no much larger clone; base qualities are not given.

Participants in the prospective study were enrolled through a virtual design, were aged roughly 18 to 100 years, and lived in roughly 24 United States geographic areas. Cohort assignment in the prospective study relied on participant-reported clinical history from a screening survey and a study questionnaire. A participant counted as exposed if, within 2 weeks of entering the study, that participant had been in contact with someone who had a PCR-confirmed or clinician-diagnosed COVID-19 case. Mobile phlebotomists in the prospective study collected whole blood, serum and a nasopharyngeal or oropharyngeal swab from every participant. Participants in the prospective study had the option to provide additional blood draws and questionnaires over a 2-month period. Blood samples from the prospective study were shipped frozen or at room temperature prior to DNA extraction. The immunoSEQ Assay, a bias-controlled multiplex PCR, was used to amplify TCRbeta CDR3 regions from genomic DNA. The authors' pipeline ran thus. Within the assay, amplification of reference gene primers was used to estimate how many nucleated cells each sample contained. To quantify the absolute abundance of each unique TCRbeta CDR3 rearrangement, sequence reads were collapsed and filtered. For each sample, productive Simpson clonality was calculated as the square root of Simpson's diversity index across productive rearrangements. Imported from immuneACCESS, the table was reduced by TCRdb to in-frame sequences with V and J called. These copies leave out some clones; in studies compared against another copy, an unresolved V gene accounts for under half, and the cause of the remainder is not known. Clone size and the V and J calls come from that table; the DNA yielded D and trimming. A total of 150,000 to 200,000 clones appear in this sample, over 80% of them only once. 3% to 3.5% of the sample is in the top ten clones.

The sequence derives from a woman aged 25 to 39 who had been exposed to COVID-19. Sequencing used PBMCs or T cells enriched from blood (not recorded which).

The DNA sequence is as follows: TGTGCCAGCAGCGGAGACAGGGTGGAGCATCAGCCCCAGCATTTT. It codes for CASSGDRVEHQPQHF. The rearranged chain carries TRBV7-9 and TRBJ1-5, with 7 middle bases fitting TRBD1. In the germline V gene (reference sequence), CDR1 corresponds to SEHNR and CDR2 to FQNEAQ. The cysteine opens and the phenylalanine closes a CDR3 of 15 amino acids. Solely the CDR3 DNA is kept, with 45 bases framed from the first base. Trimming takes 5 bases off V and 5 bases off J; junction bases not matched to a gene: 9.